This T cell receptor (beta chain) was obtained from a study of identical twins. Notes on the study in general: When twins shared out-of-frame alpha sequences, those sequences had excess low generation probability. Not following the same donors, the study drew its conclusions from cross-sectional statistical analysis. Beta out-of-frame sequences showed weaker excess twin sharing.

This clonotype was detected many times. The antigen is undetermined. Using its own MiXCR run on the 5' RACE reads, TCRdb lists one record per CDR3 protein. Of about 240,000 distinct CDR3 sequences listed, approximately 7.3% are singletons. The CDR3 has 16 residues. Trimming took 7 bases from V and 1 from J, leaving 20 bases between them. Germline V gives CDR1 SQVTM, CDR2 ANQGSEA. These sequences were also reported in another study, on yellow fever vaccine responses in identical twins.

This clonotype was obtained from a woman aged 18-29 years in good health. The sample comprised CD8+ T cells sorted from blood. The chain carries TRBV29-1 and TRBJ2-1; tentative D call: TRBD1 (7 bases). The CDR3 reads CSGEGAGTGSYNEQFF. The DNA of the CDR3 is TGCAGCGGCGAGGGGGCCGGGACTGGGTCCTACAATGAGCAGTTCTTC.